The 32 T cell receptor beta chains below come from one sample, sequenced in a study of cytomegalovirus exposure and HLA in healthy donors. The assay was immunoSEQ multiplex PCR, and TCRdb's table has in-frame clones only and misses some. This sample carries about 110,000 clones, more than 70% of them seen once, and the ten largest clones take about 2%. The sequencing sample was made of PBMCs. These receptor sequences come from a woman between 18 and 29 years old in good health and CMV-seronegative.

The chain employs TRBV7-7 and TRBJ2-1, with TRBD2 matching over 7 bases. V lost 5 bases and J lost 7; bases outside the gene matches: 11. CDR3 length: 15 residues. Germline CDR1 is SSHAT and CDR2 is FNYEAQ (reference sequence). The chain's CDR3 is CASSLSGTTSNEQFF. The CDR3 DNA is TGTGCCAGCAGCCTATCTGGGACTACAAGTAATGAGCAGTTCTTC.

The chain employs TRBV6-6 and TRBJ1-2, with no clear D. Trimming stripped 0 bases from V and 5 bases from J, with 16 bases between. CDR1 is MNHNY and CDR2 is SVGAGI in the germline V gene (reference sequence). The CDR3 is made up of 16 amino acids. CDR3 sequence (DNA): TGTGCCAGCAGTTACTCCAGCACAGCGGATGGATATGGCTACACCTTC. Translation: CASSYSSTADGYGYTF.

The chain has TRBV5-6 and TRBJ2-5; TRBD1 aligns across 7 bases. Germline CDR1 is SGHDT and CDR2 is YYEEEE. The V segment lost 1 base and the J segment 3 bases; nucleotides outside the gene matches: 9. The CDR3 has 16 residues. The CDR3 region is CASSLTTGWVKETQYF. CDR3 in DNA: TGTGCCAGCAGCTTGACGACAGGGTGGGTTAAAGAGACCCAGTACTTC.

V and J are TRBV7-6 and TRBJ1-6; the D gene is possibly TRBD1 (5 bases). Germline-derived CDR1 and CDR2 are SGHVS and FNYEAQ. V was clipped by 1 base and J by 13 bases, with 14 bases between them. This CDR3 region has 14 residues. CDR3 sequence reads: CASSLDQGGGPLHF. The CDR3 DNA follows: TGTGCCAGCAGCTTAGATCAGGGCGGGGGGCCCCTCCACTTT.

This clone was seen just once. The CDR3 reads CASSLVGRVNEQFF. DNA for the CDR3: TGTGCCAGCAGCTTAGTAGGCAGGGTGAATGAGCAGTTCTTC. J is TRBJ2-1 and V is TRBV7-2; a weak D match, TRBD1 (5 bases). The V and J ends lost 1 base and 7 bases respectively, with 11 bases between them. The CDR3 contains 14 residues. Germline assignment: CDR1 SGHTA and CDR2 FQGNSA.

The chain has TRBV7-3 and TRBJ2-3, with 8 bases aligning to TRBD2. V shed 6 bases and J 6 bases; nucleotides not matched to a gene: 8. The CDR3 is made up of 14 amino acids. Germline V gene data show CDR1 as SGHTA and CDR2 as FQGTGA. The CDR3 is CASSRAGVGDTQYF. In DNA, the CDR3 is TGTGCCAGCAGTCGAGCGGGAGTTGGGGATACGCAGTATTTT.

V and J are TRBV28 and TRBJ2-2; no clear D. The germline V and J ends were trimmed by 4 bases and 2 bases, with 5 bases remaining between them. The CDR3 is 13 residues long. Germline assignment: CDR1 MDHEN and CDR2 SYDVKM. The CDR3 nucleotides read TGTGCCAGCAGTTCGGTAAACACCGGGGAGCTGTTTTTT. It is translated as CASSSVNTGELFF.

The chain uses TRBV5-1 and TRBJ1-3; D call uncertain. CDR1 SGHRS and CDR2 YFSETQ come from the germline V gene. The V gene lost 3 bases and the J gene lost 3 bases, with 4 bases spanning the gap. There are 12 residues in the CDR3. The CDR3 nucleotides read TGCGCCAGCAGCTCGGGTGGAAACACCATATATTTT. As protein: CASSSGGNTIYF.

V gene TRBV19 combines with J gene TRBJ1-1, with 11 bases identical to TRBD1. The CDR3 has 17 amino acids. The germline V gene encodes CDR1 LNHDA and CDR2 SQIVND (reference sequence). Germline trimming cut 3 bases from V and 7 bases from J; bases unmatched to any gene: 13. The CDR3 sequence is CASSIRKGQGGVGEAFF. CDR3 DNA sequence: TGTGCCAGTAGTATCCGTAAGGGACAGGGGGGAGTGGGTGAAGCTTTCTTT.

The rearrangement links TRBV27 to TRBJ2-1; 10 nucleotides align to TRBD2. J lost 2 bases, V lost 6 bases, and 4 bases had no gene match. The CDR3 is 15 residues long. From germline, CDR1 is MNHEY and CDR2 SMNVEV (reference sequence). For the CDR3, the DNA is TGTGCCAGCAGAGACGGACTAGCGGCCTACAATGAGCAGTTCTTC. Its protein product is CASRDGLAAYNEQFF.

In nucleotides, the CDR3 is TGTGCCAGCAGCCAACTAGCGGGACTCTACAATGAGCAGTTCTTC. It is translated as CASSQLAGLYNEQFF. J is TRBJ2-1 and V is TRBV11-1; 10 bases map to TRBD2. The CDR3 extends over 15 amino acids. V was clipped by 5 bases and J by 3 bases; unmatched bases: 4. The germline CDR1 and CDR2 sequences are SGHAT and FQDESV (reference sequence).

The CDR3 reads CAWNLGTGNTIYF. CDR3 DNA sequence: TGTGCCTGGAATCTCGGGACTGGAAACACCATATATTTT. The chain is built from TRBV30 and TRBJ1-3; unclear D gene. Germline V gene lookup returns CDR1 GTSNPN and CDR2 SVGIG (reference sequence). This CDR3 spans 13 amino acids. Trimming removed 4 bases at V and 2 bases at J, with 9 bases between.

The J gene is TRBJ2-5, the V gene TRBV4-1; D gene uncertain. The CDR3 runs to 11 residues. The V gene's germline CDR1 is MGHRA and CDR2 YSYEKL. V was clipped by 7 bases and J by 2 bases, with 5 bases between them. The CDR3 DNA reads as TGCGCCAGCAAGGAGCAAGAGACCCAGTACTTC. Protein sequence: CASKEQETQYF.

In nucleotides, the CDR3 is TGTGCCAGCAGTTACGCCGGGACTGGGGCCAACGTCCTGACTTTC. This sequence encodes CASSYAGTGANVLTF. V and J are TRBV6-5 and TRBJ2-6; D possibly corresponds to TRBD2 (5 bases). In germline, CDR1 is MNHEY, CDR2 SVGAGI. V shed 2 bases and J shed 2 bases, with 7 bases lying between them. This CDR3 comprises 15 residues.

The genes are TRBV2 and TRBJ1-3; possibly TRBD1 for D (6 bases). There are 16 residues in the CDR3. V was pared by 6 bases and J by 0 bases, with 15 bases between. In germline, CDR1 is SNHLY, CDR2 FYNNEI. The CDR3 loop reads CASRAGTSNSGNTIYF. As DNA, the CDR3 is TGTGCCAGCAGGGCCGGGACATCCAACTCTGGAAACACCATATATTTT.

The genes are TRBV7-2 and TRBJ2-6; TRBD1 aligns across 7 bases. Germline V gene sequence: CDR1 SGHTA, CDR2 FQGNSA. The J segment lost 2 bases and the V segment lost 2 bases, leaving 6 bases of the junction unmatched. The CDR3 extends over 17 amino acids. This chain's CDR3 is CASSLTGAPAGANVLTF. CDR3 DNA sequence: TGTGCCAGCAGCTTAACAGGGGCCCCTGCTGGGGCCAACGTCCTGACTTTC.

The chain uses TRBV11-2 and TRBJ1-1; D is perhaps TRBD1 (6 bases). The CDR3 sequence is 14 residues long. The ends were cut back, 3 bases at V and 2 bases at J, with 10 bases in the middle. CDR1 is SGHAT, CDR2 FQNNGV, per germline. The CDR3 nucleotides read TGTGCCAGCAGCTTTACAGGGTCCAACACTGAAGCTTTCTTT. This translates into CASSFTGSNTEAFF. Together with reference TRBV11-2 and TRBJ1-1, the CDR3 gives the full variable domain: EAGVAQSPRYKIIEKRQSVAFWCNPISGHATLYWYQQILGQGPKLLIQFQNNGVVDDSQLPKDRFSAERLKGVDSTLKIQPAKLEDSAVYLCASSFTGSNTEAFFGQGTRLTVV.

The chain combines TRBV7-6 with TRBJ1-6; tentative D call: TRBD1 (6 bases). The germline CDR1 and CDR2 sequences are SGHVS and FNYEAQ. This CDR3 spans 14 amino acids. V was clipped by 2 bases and J by 9 bases, with 11 bases between them. CDR3: CASSLSRGSSPLHF. The CDR3, as DNA: TGTGCCAGCAGCTTAAGCAGGGGAAGTTCACCCCTCCACTTT.

This clone came up once. This sequence joins TRBV14 and TRBJ2-3; D gene ambiguous. V shed 2 bases and J shed 2 bases, with 5 bases lying between them. The germline V gene has CDR1 SGHDN and CDR2 FVKESK. The CDR3 loop spans 13 amino acids. CDR3 sequence (DNA): TGTGCCAGCAGCCAACCTCCCACAGATACGCAGTATTTT. Translated: CASSQPPTDTQYF.

This chain joins TRBV4-3 and TRBJ2-7, with 10 bases fitting TRBD2. The CDR3 length is 17 residues. CDR1 and CDR2 (germline): LGHNA, YSLEER. The V segment lost 0 bases and the J segment 0 bases; nucleotides outside the gene matches: 5. CDR3 DNA sequence: TGCGCCAGCAGCCAAGATCTCCTAGCGGGGGCCTCCTACGAGCAGTACTTC. Translation gives CASSQDLLAGASYEQYF.

This clone has a single count. This rearrangement joins TRBV7-2 to TRBJ1-3, with D possibly TRBD1 on 6 matching bases. Per germline, CDR1 SGHTA and CDR2 FQGNSA. CDR3 length: 18 residues. V was trimmed by 4 bases and J by 4 bases, leaving 23 bases between them. The CDR3 coding sequence is TGTGCCAGCAGCTACCCTCGAGCCTGGGGGCGTACCGGAAACACCATATATTTT. Translation: CASSYPRAWGRTGNTIYF.

The chain combines TRBV5-1 with TRBJ2-2; 7 bases agree with TRBD2. The V segment lost 3 bases and the J segment 7 bases; nucleotides outside the gene matches: 3. The CDR3 runs 13 residues. CDR1 is SGHRS, CDR2 YFSETQ, per germline. CDR3 nucleotide sequence: TGCGCCAGCAGCTGGACTAGAAACGGGGAGCTGTTTTTT. This encodes CASSWTRNGELFF.

The table lists this clone with a few counts. This chain uses TRBV28 with TRBJ1-2, with 9 positions matching TRBD1. Germline CDR1 and CDR2: MDHEN and SYDVKM. The CDR3 sequence is 14 residues long. The V gene end was trimmed by 6 bases and the J gene end by 7 bases; junction bases not matched to a gene: 9. CDR3 sequence reads: CASRPTGQGSGYTF. DNA for the CDR3: TGTGCCAGCAGACCTACCGGACAGGGGAGTGGCTACACCTTC.

This chain connects TRBV28 to TRBJ1-4; 7 positions match TRBD1. CDR3 length: 17 amino acids. Germline CDR1 is MDHEN and CDR2 is SYDVKM. V dropped 5 bases and J dropped 0; count of bases not matched to a gene: 9. The CDR3 loop reads CASSTTGIGATNEKLFF. CDR3 DNA sequence: TGTGCCAGCAGTACGACAGGGATTGGGGCAACTAATGAAAAACTGTTTTTT.

V gene TRBV5-4 combines with J gene TRBJ2-2; perhaps TRBD2 as D (6 bases). The CDR3 length is 16 residues. Germline V lookup: CDR1 SGHNT, CDR2 YYREEE (reference sequence). V was clipped by 4 bases and J by 1 base, with 14 bases between them. The CDR3 coding sequence is TGTGCCAGCAGCGACGGGAGTAGGGGGAACACCGGGGAGCTGTTTTTT. As protein: CASSDGSRGNTGELFF.

With regard to this clone: In this CDR3 the conserved last residue, phenylalanine or tryptophan, is missing, so a read error is likely. The rearrangement links TRBV29-1 to TRBJ1-2; D ambiguous. CDR3 length equals 13 residues. Deletions cut 2 bases from V and 0 bases from J, with 7 bases between. Germline V gene data show CDR1 as SQVTM and CDR2 as ANQGSEA. The CDR3 DNA sequence: TGCAGCGTTGAATTTGAGCCTAACTATGGCTACACCCTC. Its protein is CSVEFEPNYGYTL.

The chain combines TRBV9 with TRBJ1-4, with 12 bases fitting TRBD1. This CDR3 contains 18 residues. Germline trimming cut 3 bases from V and 1 base from J; bases unmatched to any gene: 7. Germline values: CDR1 SGDLS, CDR2 YYNGEE. DNA for the CDR3: TGTGCCAGCAGCGAGAGGGACAGGGGGCGAGGAACTAATGAAAAACTGTTTTTT. Its translation: CASSERDRGRGTNEKLFF.

The V gene is TRBV7-2, the J gene TRBJ2-2; 10 nucleotides match TRBD2. Germline trimming cut 5 bases from V and 7 bases from J; bases unmatched to any gene: 10. CDR3 size: 16 residues. Looked up from germline, CDR1 is SGHTA and CDR2 is FQGNSA. CDR3 in DNA: TGTGCCAGCAGCCTCGGACTAGCGGTGGGGGTCGGGGAGCTGTTTTTT. Translated, it gives CASSLGLAVGVGELFF. The complete variable domain, with remaining parts taken from reference TRBV7-2 and TRBJ2-2, reads GAGVSQSPSNKVTEKGKDVELRCDPISGHTALYWYRQSLGQGLEFLIYFQGNSAPDKSGLPSDRFSAERTGGSVSTLTIQRTQQEDSAVYLCASSLGLAVGVGELFFGEGSRLTVL.

The V call is TRBV7-9, the J call TRBJ2-5; 10 nucleotides agree with TRBD2. The J segment lost 3 bases and the V segment lost 4 bases, leaving 5 bases of the junction unmatched. CDR3 length: 15 residues. Germline lookup yields CDR1 SEHNR and CDR2 FQNEAQ (reference sequence). The CDR3, as DNA: TGTGCCAGCAGCTGGCTACTAGCGGGAAAAGAGACCCAGTACTTC. Its translation is CASSWLLAGKETQYF.

This clone was detected only a few times. CDR3 region: CASSLQGSSGNTIYF. The CDR3 DNA is TGTGCCAGCAGCTTACAGGGATCCTCTGGAAACACCATATATTTT. The genes are TRBV7-2 and TRBJ1-3, with TRBD1 as a possible D gene (5 bases). The germline V gene has CDR1 SGHTA and CDR2 FQGNSA. Trimming shortened V by 2 bases and J by 0 bases, and 8 bases separated the two germline ends. This CDR3 spans 15 amino acids. The full variable domain, in which reference TRBV7-2 and TRBJ1-3 provide the parts outside the CDR3, is GAGVSQSPSNKVTEKGKDVELRCDPISGHTALYWYRQSLGQGLEFLIYFQGNSAPDKSGLPSDRFSAERTGGSVSTLTIQRTQQEDSAVYLCASSLQGSSGNTIYFGEGSWLTVV.

V gene TRBV10-3 combines with J gene TRBJ2-1; 10 bases agree with TRBD2. Germline V gene data show CDR1 as ENHRY and CDR2 as SYGVKD. This CDR3 has 16 amino acids. J was trimmed by 6 bases and V by 3 bases; bases with no gene match: 8. DNA for the CDR3: TGTGCCATCAGTGAAAGACTAGCGGGCGCCTTCAATGAGCAGTTCTTC. This codes for CAISERLAGAFNEQFF.

This clone was counted a single time. The rearrangement joins TRBV6-4 to TRBJ1-1, with 8 nucleotides matching TRBD1. This CDR3 contains 15 residues. V lost 3 bases and J lost 4; bases outside the gene matches: 7. Germline V gene data show CDR1 as MRHNA and CDR2 as SNTAGT. The CDR3 reads CASSEQGGGGTEAFF. For the CDR3, the DNA is TGTGCCAGCAGTGAACAGGGGGGGGGTGGCACTGAAGCTTTCTTT.